The rows below give T cell receptor beta chains drawn from one sample of a study of shared clonotypes between healthy human individuals. Measured with immunoSEQ multiplex PCR; TCRdb has only the in-frame clones, and not every one. Of 2 million to 2.5 million clones listed, 90% to 97% are singletons. The source material was naive CD4+ T cells sorted from blood. These receptors came from a man younger than 35 in good health. The CDR3 runs from the conserved cysteine through the conserved F or W. D genes are given only for firm matches. Clone size is not always given. Where it is, it says once, few, many or a class for expanded clones.

clone_size	j_call	d_call	v_call	cdr3_nt	cdr3_aa
-	TRBJ2-1	TRBD2	TRBV6-1	TGTGCCAGCAGTGTAGGACTAGCGGGTTACAATGAGCAGTTCTTC	CASSVGLAGYNEQFF
-	TRBJ1-1	TRBD1	TRBV5-1	TGCGCCAGCAGCTTGGCCGGGACAGGGGGCTTTAAGAACACTGAAGCTTTCTTT	CASSLAGTGGFKNTEAFF
-	TRBJ2-7	TRBD2	TRBV7-2	TGTGCCAGCAGCTTAGAAGCGGGAGGGAGGGAGCAGTACTTC	CASSLEAGGREQYF
-	TRBJ2-7	-	TRBV19	TGTGCCAGTAGCCCCCCAGGAAACACCTACGAGCAGTACTTC	CASSPPGNTYEQYF
-	TRBJ1-6	-	TRBV11-2	TGTGCCAGCAGCACACACGGTGGGGGAATGAATTCACCCCTCCACTTT	CASSTHGGGMNSPLHF
-	TRBJ2-7	TRBD2	TRBV7-2	TGTGCCAGCAGCTTAGTGGGAGGGGAGTACGAGCAGTACTTC	CASSLVGGEYEQYF
-	TRBJ1-1	-	TRBV30	TGTGCCTGGAGTCAGGGGAGAAACACTGAAGCTTTCTTT	CAWSQGRNTEAFF
-	TRBJ2-1	TRBD1	TRBV29-1	TGCAGCGTTGAAGATAGACAGGGGTACAATGAGCAGTTCTTC	CSVEDRQGYNEQFF
-	TRBJ1-1	-	TRBV6-5	TGTGCCAGCAGCCGGACGGCTGGGAACACTGAAGCTTTCTTT	CASSRTAGNTEAFF
-	TRBJ2-5	TRBD2	TRBV5-1	TGCGCCAGCAGCTTGAACCCAGCGGGGGCCCAAGAGACCCAGTACTTC	CASSLNPAGAQETQYF
-	TRBJ2-7	TRBD2	TRBV9	TGTGCCAGCAGCCCAGGACTAGCGGGGGTAGAGCAGTACTTC	CASSPGLAGVEQYF
-	TRBJ1-1	-	TRBV2	TGTGCCAGCAGCACTGGCCCGGTTGGAACTGAAGCTTTCTTT	CASSTGPVGTEAFF
-	TRBJ2-5	-	TRBV18	TGTGCCAGCTCACCCGAGACGGCAGGGAGGTCGACCCAGTACTTC	CASSPETAGRSTQYF
-	TRBJ1-2	TRBD1	TRBV7-9	TGTGCCAGCAGCTCCCTGGGACAGGACCCCTATGGCTACACCTTC	CASSSLGQDPYGYTF
-	TRBJ2-1	TRBD2	TRBV28	TGTGCCAGCAGTTTAGCGGGGGGGAATTCCTACAATGAGCAGTTCTTC	CASSLAGGNSYNEQFF
-	TRBJ2-5	TRBD1	TRBV5-1	TGCGCCAGCAGCTCAGGGGGCCTTCACCAAGAGACCCAGTACTTC	CASSSGGLHQETQYF
-	TRBJ2-5	-	TRBV5-5	TGTGCCAGCAGCGAAGGGACGGTGGAGACCCAGTACTTC	CASSEGTVETQYF
-	TRBJ1-5	-	TRBV6-4	TGTGCCAGCAGTGACTTCCACCCAGCCCAGCATTTT	CASSDFHPAQHF
-	TRBJ2-7	TRBD1	TRBV5-6	TGTGCCAGCAGCCTCCGGGACAGGAACGAGCAGTACTTC	CASSLRDRNEQYF
-	TRBJ1-4	-	TRBV29-1	TGCAGCGTTGGTCGGGGCGGAAGAAGCGAAAAACTGTTTTTT	CSVGRGGRSEKLFF
-	TRBJ1-1	-	TRBV5-6	TGTGCCAGCACCTTAGGGGGGACCACTGAAGCTTTCTTT	CASTLGGTTEAFF
-	TRBJ2-7	TRBD1	TRBV7-9	TGTGCCAGCAGCTTAAAGTTCGGGACAGGCTACGAGCAGTACTTC	CASSLKFGTGYEQYF
-	TRBJ2-7	TRBD2	TRBV19	TGTGCCAGTAGTAATGGCGGGGGGACCCCCTACGAGCAGTACTTC	CASSNGGGTPYEQYF
-	TRBJ2-2	-	TRBV7-6	TGTGCCAGCAGCTCAGGACAGCAGCCGAACACCGGGGAGCTGTTTTTT	CASSSGQQPNTGELFF
-	TRBJ2-7	TRBD2	TRBV5-1	TGCGCCAGCAGTCCCTTGGGAGGGGACCACGAGCAGTACTTC	CASSPLGGDHEQYF
-	TRBJ1-1	TRBD1	TRBV11-2	TGTGCCAGCAGCCCCCGGACAGGGAACACTGAAGCTTTCTTT	CASSPRTGNTEAFF
once	TRBJ1-2	-	TRBV11-2	TGTGCCAGCAGCTGGGGACAATCACCTAACTATGGCTACACCTTC	CASSWGQSPNYGYTF
-	TRBJ2-2	TRBD2	TRBV5-1	TGCGCCAGCAGCCCGCGGGAGGGCACCGGGGAGCTGTTTTTT	CASSPREGTGELFF
-	TRBJ1-1	-	TRBV28	TGTGCCAGCAGTTTGAATTCAGGGGCCCATGAGAACACTGAAGCTTTCTTT	CASSLNSGAHENTEAFF
few	TRBJ2-7	-	TRBV10-3	TGTGCCATCAGTTTACAGGGTTACGAGCAGTACTTC	CAISLQGYEQYF
-	TRBJ2-7	-	TRBV1	TGCACCAGCAGCCCTGGGACAGACCACGAGCAGTACTTC	CTSSPGTDHEQYF
-	TRBJ1-1	-	TRBV30	TGTGCCTGGAGTGTAGGGAGGCCGAACACTGAAGCTTTCTTT	CAWSVGRPNTEAFF
-	TRBJ2-3	-	TRBV10-3	TGTGCCATCAGTGACAGGCATCCTGCAGATACGCAGTATTTT	CAISDRHPADTQYF
-	TRBJ2-7	-	TRBV25-1	TGTGCCAGCAGTGCGGGGCAGGGAAGCTCCTACGAGCAGTACTTC	CASSAGQGSSYEQYF